One and the same sample provided the 32 T cell receptor beta chains below, sequenced in a study of T cells in narcolepsy. Profiled with immunoSEQ multiplex PCR; TCRdb holds only in-frame clones, not every one. The profile shows around 34,000 clones, roughly 80% of them singletons. The sequenced material came from memory (CD45RA-) CD4+ T cells from blood. The receptors here all came from a human donor in good health.

The rearrangement uses TRBV6-1 and TRBJ2-7; 7 bases fit TRBD1. Unmatched junction bases numbered 8, after V lost 6 bases and J lost 6 bases. The CDR3 has 13 amino acids. Per germline, CDR1 MNHNS and CDR2 SASEGT. The CDR3 nucleotides read TGTGCCAGCAGGTATACACAGGGGCTCGAGCAGTACTTC. It is translated as CASRYTQGLEQYF.

This clone appeared once. The chain links TRBV6-1 to TRBJ2-5; weak D call: TRBD1 (5 bases). Trimming cost V 5 bases and J 11 bases, with 12 bases left between them. Germline values: CDR1 MNHNS, CDR2 SASEGT. The CDR3 consists of 11 residues. The CDR3 DNA reads as TGTGCCAGCAGTTCGTCAGGGAATCAGTACTTC. It is translated as CASSSSGNQYF.

V is TRBV30 and J is TRBJ1-1; unclear D gene. This CDR3 spans 14 amino acids. Trimming removed 2 bases from V and 10 bases from J, with 20 bases in between. Germline CDR1 GTSNPN, CDR2 SVGIG (reference sequence). The CDR3 sequence is CAWSRLIQTEGAFF. CDR3 coding DNA: TGTGCCTGGAGTCGTCTTATCCAAACCGAGGGAGCTTTCTTT.

The chain combines TRBV6-6 with TRBJ1-2, with 7 bases lining up with TRBD1. The V gene end was trimmed by 4 bases and the J gene end by 4 bases; junction bases not matched to a gene: 6. CDR1 and CDR2 (germline): MNHNY, SVGAGI (reference sequence). CDR3 size: 14 residues. CDR3: CASSFAGQRYGYTF. CDR3 in DNA: TGTGCCAGCAGTTTCGCGGGACAGCGCTATGGCTACACCTTC.

A few counts support this clone. An end of the junction does not agree with germline; a read error may underlie this. CDR3 residues: CASSYSTETPGSF. CDR3 DNA: TGTGCCAGCAGTTACTCGACAGAGACTCCGGGGTCCTTC. The V gene is TRBV6-6, the J gene TRBJ2-7; D tentatively fits TRBD1 or TRBD2 (5 bases each). This CDR3 spans 13 amino acids. The germline gives CDR1 MNHNY, CDR2 SVGAGI (reference sequence).

The chain carries TRBV29-1 and TRBJ2-7; 8 nucleotides align to TRBD1. The length of the CDR3 is 14 residues. Trimming took 7 bases from V and 3 from J; bases not matched to a gene: 11. The germline V gene encodes CDR1 SQVTM and CDR2 ANQGSEA. The CDR3 spells CSARGQDQGYEQYF. CDR3 DNA: TGCAGCGCCAGGGGACAGGATCAAGGCTACGAGCAGTACTTC.

The rearrangement joins TRBV5-1 to TRBJ2-1; D remains unclear. CDR1 is SGHRS and CDR2 is YFSETQ in the germline V gene. This CDR3 has 14 residues. Between the trimmed V and J ends, which lost 0 bases and 8 bases, there was a span of 12 bases. As DNA, the CDR3 is TGCGCCAGCAGCTTGGCCACGGTTTCCGATGAGCAGTTCTTC. Its translation: CASSLATVSDEQFF.

This clone was detected only a few times. The J gene is TRBJ2-7, the V gene TRBV6-1, with D perhaps matching TRBD1 or TRBD2 (5 bases each). The CDR3 loop spans 12 amino acids. From germline, CDR1 is MNHNS and CDR2 SASEGT. V dropped 8 bases and J dropped 6 bases, with 14 bases sitting between them. The CDR3 protein is CASSRMGVEQYF. DNA for the CDR3: TGTGCCAGCTCCCGGATGGGGGTCGAGCAGTACTTC.

This clone was detected only a few times. This chain links TRBV29-1 with TRBJ2-3; TRBD2 matches at 8 bases. The CDR3 is made up of 13 amino acids. Per germline, CDR1 SQVTM and CDR2 ANQGSEA. The V and J ends lost 4 bases and 6 bases, in that order; junction bases with no gene match: 6. For the CDR3, the DNA is TGCAGCGTTGCGTACTTAGCGGGGGATACGCAGTATTTT. This sequence encodes CSVAYLAGDTQYF.

The V gene is TRBV18, the J gene TRBJ1-2; a possible D gene is TRBD1 (6 bases). Germline V lookup: CDR1 KGHSH, CDR2 LQKENI. This CDR3 has 14 amino acids. The V and J ends lost 1 base and 1 base respectively, with 7 bases between them. CDR3 DNA sequence: TGTGCCAGCTCACCACAGGACAGTAACTATGGCTACACCTTC. Its protein product is CASSPQDSNYGYTF.

The chain employs TRBV15 and TRBJ2-7; D perhaps matches TRBD2 (6 bases). This CDR3 has 16 amino acids. V lost 8 bases and J lost 3, with 23 bases in between. Germline CDR1 and CDR2: LNHNV and YYDKDF (reference sequence). The CDR3 reads CATGKGVGQGGYEQYF. The CDR3 DNA reads as TGTGCCACCGGAAAGGGTGTGGGGCAGGGAGGCTACGAGCAGTACTTC.

This chain uses TRBV28 with TRBJ1-2; D is unresolved. The germline gives CDR1 MDHEN, CDR2 SYDVKM. The CDR3 is 14 amino acids. Between the trimmed V and J ends, which lost 6 bases and 4 bases, there was a span of 15 bases. In DNA form, the CDR3 reads TGTGCCAGCAGCATACGGCAGGACCTCTATGGCTACACCTTC. Translating it yields CASSIRQDLYGYTF.

This clone is categorized as medium-sized (0.01 to 0.1%). The chain combines TRBV15 with TRBJ2-7; TRBD1 matches at 8 bases. Germline V lookup: CDR1 LNHNV, CDR2 YYDKDF (reference sequence). This CDR3 has 14 amino acids. After removal of 3 bases from V and 7 bases from J, the junction contained 8 bases not matched to a gene. CDR3 in DNA: TGTGCCACCAGCAGGGAGGACAGGGACGGAGAGCAGTACTTC. Amino acid sequence: CATSREDRDGEQYF.

This clone was seen once. The chain uses TRBV6-5 and TRBJ1-1; D is ambiguous. Germline V gene data show CDR1 as MNHEY and CDR2 as SVGAGI. The CDR3 has 13 amino acids. V was clipped by 2 bases and J by 1 base, with 5 bases between them. The CDR3 region is CASSYRRNTEAFF. CDR3 DNA sequence: TGTGCCAGCAGTTACAGGCGGAACACTGAAGCTTTCTTT.

This chain connects TRBV4-2 to TRBJ2-5, with TRBD1 matching over 10 bases. This CDR3 contains 15 residues. The germline V gene has CDR1 LGHNA and CDR2 YNFKEQ. V gave up 3 bases and J gave up 11 bases; unmatched junction bases: 12. CDR3 nucleotides: TGTGCCAGCAGCCAGTCGGGACAGGGGTCACAAGAGCAGTACTTC. Amino acids: CASSQSGQGSQEQYF.

This clone was seen more than once but under ten times. The chain links TRBV7-8 to TRBJ1-4; TRBD1 matches 7 bases. CDR1 and CDR2 (germline): SGHVS, FQNEAQ. CDR3 length: 12 residues. Trimming at V came to 4 bases and at J to 14 bases, leaving 7 bases not matched to a gene. CDR3 residues: CASSWDREWLFF. The CDR3 DNA reads as TGTGCCAGCAGCTGGGACAGAGAATGGCTGTTTTTT.

The chain carries TRBV2 and TRBJ1-2; TRBD1 agrees at 8 bases. The CDR3 loop spans 14 amino acids. Germline trimming cut 8 bases from V and 8 bases from J; bases unmatched to any gene: 13. CDR1 and CDR2 (germline): SNHLY, FYNNEI. This chain's CDR3 is CASFGGSRGRGYTF. The CDR3 DNA reads TGTGCCAGCTTCGGAGGGAGCAGGGGGCGCGGCTACACCTTC.

The rearrangement uses TRBV27 and TRBJ1-1; a possible D gene is TRBD1 (5 bases). This CDR3 is built from 15 residues. The germline V gene has CDR1 MNHEY and CDR2 SMNVEV (reference sequence). Trimming took 5 bases from V and 0 from J, leaving 13 bases between them. As DNA, the CDR3 is TGTGCCAGCAGTGACAACGGGGGGATGAACACTGAAGCTTTCTTT. Translated: CASSDNGGMNTEAFF.

The chain links TRBV7-8 to TRBJ2-7, with TRBD1 as a possible D gene (5 bases). Germline loops: CDR1 SGHVS, CDR2 FQNEAQ. The V end lost 8 bases, the J end lost 0 bases, and 11 bases lay between the germline ends. This CDR3 contains 13 residues. The CDR3 nucleotides read TGTGCCAGCGGTACAGGACCCTCCTACGAGCAGTACTTC. Residues: CASGTGPSYEQYF. Using reference TRBV7-8 and TRBJ2-7 for the parts outside the CDR3, the full variable domain is GAGVSQSPRYKVAKRGQDVALRCDPISGHVSLFWYQQALGQGPEFLTYFQNEAQLDKSGLPSDRFFAERPEGSVSTLKIQRTQQEDSAVYLCASGTGPSYEQYFGPGTRLTVT.

The chain recombines TRBV5-8 with TRBJ2-5; D may be TRBD1 (5 bases). The CDR3 totals 15 residues. Looked up from germline, CDR1 is SGHTS and CDR2 is YDEGEE. V was clipped by 1 base and J by 3 bases, with 13 bases between them. This CDR3 reads CASSLKWGREETQYF. The CDR3 coding sequence is TGTGCCAGCAGCTTGAAATGGGGCAGGGAAGAGACCCAGTACTTC.

V usage is TRBV5-4 and J usage is TRBJ2-3, with TRBD2 as a possible D gene (7 bases). Trimming took 2 bases from V and 8 from J, leaving 18 bases between them. CDR1 and CDR2 (germline): SGHNT, YYREEE (reference sequence). The CDR3 loop spans 15 amino acids. In DNA form, the CDR3 reads TGTGCCAGCAGCTTCGGGCGGAGGGGGGGAGGTACGCAGTATTTT. This translates into CASSFGRRGGGTQYF.

V is TRBV27 and J is TRBJ2-2; 14 bases fit TRBD2. CDR1 MNHEY and CDR2 SMNVEV come from the germline V gene (reference sequence). V lost 3 bases and J lost 6; bases outside the gene matches: 0. CDR3 length: 15 residues. This CDR3 reads CASSLTSGRAGELFF. The CDR3 DNA reads as TGTGCCAGCAGTTTGACTAGCGGGAGGGCCGGGGAGCTGTTTTTT.

The chain employs TRBV5-4 and TRBJ1-1, with D perhaps matching TRBD1 (6 bases). This CDR3 contains 13 residues. Germline lookup yields CDR1 SGHNT and CDR2 YYREEE (reference sequence). With 1 base removed from V and 11 bases from J, the gap between germline ends came to 15 bases. CDR3 in DNA: TGTGCCAGCAGCTTGCAACAGGGCGTAGACGCTTTCTTT. Amino acid sequence: CASSLQQGVDAFF. Filled out from reference TRBV5-4 and TRBJ1-1, the complete variable domain reads ETGVTQSPTHLIKTRGQQVTLRCSSQSGHNTVSWYQQALGQGPQFIFQYYREEENGRGNFPPRFSGLQFPNYSSELNVNALELDDSALYLCASSLQQGVDAFFGQGTRLTVV.

The chain employs TRBV7-9 and TRBJ2-5, with 9 nucleotides matching TRBD2. The CDR3 has 17 residues. Germline V gene sequence: CDR1 SEHNR, CDR2 FQNEAQ (reference sequence). Trimming removed 0 bases from V and 4 bases from J; junction bases left unmatched: 9. CDR3 amino acids: CASSLAPLAGSRETQYF. CDR3 in DNA: TGTGCCAGCAGCTTAGCCCCGCTAGCGGGGTCGCGAGAGACCCAGTACTTC.

The chain carries TRBV2 and TRBJ2-1; 9 nucleotides match TRBD2. CDR3 length equals 12 residues. Germline V gene data show CDR1 as SNHLY and CDR2 as FYNNEI. Losses at the gene ends were 6 bases for V and 7 bases for J; bases not matched to a gene: 1. In nucleotides, the CDR3 is TGTGCCAGCAGCGGACTAGCGAATGAGCAGTTCTTC. Residues: CASSGLANEQFF.

This clone showed up just a few times. J is TRBJ2-7 and V is TRBV6-1; 7 bases align to TRBD1. The CDR3 is made up of 14 amino acids. Germline CDR1 is MNHNS and CDR2 is SASEGT. J lost 2 bases, V lost 6 bases, and 7 bases had no gene match. The CDR3 DNA is TGTGCCAGCAGACTTCTACAGGGGACCTACGAGCAGTACTTC. Encoded protein: CASRLLQGTYEQYF.

The rearrangement uses TRBV7-7 and TRBJ2-5; 7 positions agree with TRBD2. The V gene's germline CDR1 is SSHAT and CDR2 FNYEAQ (reference sequence). J was trimmed by 4 bases and V by 1 base; bases with no gene match: 9. The CDR3 extends over 16 amino acids. The CDR3 sequence is CASSLGSAGWGETQYF. The CDR3 DNA reads as TGTGCCAGCAGCTTAGGTTCAGCGGGATGGGGAGAGACCCAGTACTTC.

In the case of this clone: Other DNA sequences in the same sample also yield this CDR3. V is TRBV10-2 and J is TRBJ1-1, with D possibly matching TRBD1 (6 bases). V shed 6 bases and J shed 4 bases, with 18 bases lying between them. The CDR3 covers 15 residues. Germline values: CDR1 WSHSY, CDR2 SAAADI. This CDR3 reads CASSERGRLGTEAFF. CDR3 nucleotides: TGCGCCAGCAGCGAGCGGGGGCGTCTGGGCACTGAAGCTTTCTTT.

V gene TRBV4-1 combines with J gene TRBJ2-3, with 15 nucleotides matching TRBD2. The germline gives CDR1 MGHRA, CDR2 YSYEKL. This CDR3 spans 18 amino acids. With 5 bases clipped from V and 2 bases from J, the junction kept 8 bases outside the gene matches. CDR3 residues: CASSGWGTSGRNTDTQYF. The CDR3, as DNA: TGCGCCAGCAGCGGCTGGGGGACTAGCGGGAGGAACACAGATACGCAGTATTTT.

The sample holds one count of this clone. Other nucleotide sequences in the sample specify the same CDR3. V is TRBV6-1 and J is TRBJ2-4, with D perhaps TRBD1 or TRBD2 (5 bases each). Germline V gene data show CDR1 as MNHNS and CDR2 as SASEGT. This CDR3 has 14 amino acids. Deletions cut 3 bases from V and 1 base from J, with 7 bases between. The CDR3 loop is CASSEGVAKNIQYF. The CDR3 DNA is TGTGCCAGCAGTGAGGGGGTGGCCAAAAACATTCAGTACTTC.

This clone was recorded a few times. This sequence joins TRBV2 and TRBJ2-7; the D is unclear. The CDR3 covers 14 residues. V was trimmed by 2 bases and J by 2 bases, leaving 10 bases between them. Germline values: CDR1 SNHLY, CDR2 FYNNEI. CDR3 sequence (DNA): TGTGCCAGCAGTGAAAGGCTGTATACCTACGAGCAGTACTTC. Protein sequence: CASSERLYTYEQYF. Full variable domain (outside the CDR3, taken from reference TRBV2 and TRBJ2-7): EPEVTQTPSHQVTQMGQEVILRCVPISNHLYFYWYRQILGQKVEFLVSFYNNEISEKSEIFDDQFSVERPDGSNFTLKIRSTKLEDSAMYFCASSERLYTYEQYFGPGTRLTVT.

The chain carries TRBV7-9 and TRBJ1-2, with no clear D. The CDR3 length is 13 residues. V was pared by 0 bases and J by 8 bases, with 10 bases between. Germline V gene sequence: CDR1 SEHNR, CDR2 FQNEAQ (reference sequence). CDR3 in DNA: TGTGCCAGCAGCTTAGCAAGGGTAGGAGGCTACACCTTC. Protein product: CASSLARVGGYTF.